This T cell receptor beta chain originates from a study of T cell responses to AZD1222 COVID-19 vaccine. Overall study context: Pooled together were second doses at about 4 or about 12 weeks. Study-wide results and limits: Regions 160-218 and 743-854 dominated among vaccine-associated CD4 TCRs spanning spike. Reports indicate that nearly half of spike-specific TCRs are directed at unmutated variant regions. After the peak T cell response, and only then, were repertoires sampled.

To note about this clone: Its target is unknown.

Germline V CDR1 and CDR2: LNHNV, YYDKDF (reference sequence). The CDR3 consists of 14 residues. Trimming cost V 0 bases and J 4 bases, with 9 bases left between them. Profiling relied on immunoSEQ multiplex PCR, and the TCRdb table lists in-frame clones only, not all of them. The repertoire holds roughly 120,000 clones, with 94% as singletons. The specimen was peripheral blood, collected on day 0 of AZD1222 vaccination. This receptor was taken from an adult in good health. The chain links TRBV15 to TRBJ1-2; D is perhaps TRBD1 (5 bases). The CDR3 reads CATSRDSTGYGYTF. The CDR3 region has the DNA TGTGCCACCAGCAGAGATTCAACAGGCTATGGCTACACCTTC.